This T cell receptor beta chain was obtained from a study of shared clonotypes between healthy human individuals. As for the study in general: Each donor's CD4 naive and CD4 memory cells filled three plates apiece, CD8 naive two, and CD8 memory one.

In regard to this clone: The antigen remains undetermined. The same CDR3 arises from other DNA sequences in this sample as well.

Healthy HIV-negative adults without recent acute infections or vaccinations served as donors. Study conclusions and caveats: Rarefaction revealed incomplete sorted-subset sequencing despite large depth.

Generated by immunoSEQ multiplex PCR, the TCRdb table keeps only in-frame clones and is missing some. The repertoire consists of around 990,000 clones, with 70% to 85% occurring once and the leading ten covering more than 0.85%. Material: memory CD4+ T cells from PBMCs. The subset here: CD45RA-negative fraction. This TCR came from a man younger than 30 in good health. Some clones in this sample may be carry-over from other donors' samples.

The CDR3 coding sequence is TGTGCCAGCAGTTCAGGGGGCACTGAAGCTTTCTTT. This codes for CASSSGGTEAFF. The chain is built from TRBV27 and TRBJ1-1; 7 bases match TRBD1. CDR1 is MNHEY and CDR2 is SMNVEV in the germline V gene (reference sequence). With 4 bases clipped from V and 4 bases from J, the junction kept 0 bases outside the gene matches. This CDR3 contains 12 residues.